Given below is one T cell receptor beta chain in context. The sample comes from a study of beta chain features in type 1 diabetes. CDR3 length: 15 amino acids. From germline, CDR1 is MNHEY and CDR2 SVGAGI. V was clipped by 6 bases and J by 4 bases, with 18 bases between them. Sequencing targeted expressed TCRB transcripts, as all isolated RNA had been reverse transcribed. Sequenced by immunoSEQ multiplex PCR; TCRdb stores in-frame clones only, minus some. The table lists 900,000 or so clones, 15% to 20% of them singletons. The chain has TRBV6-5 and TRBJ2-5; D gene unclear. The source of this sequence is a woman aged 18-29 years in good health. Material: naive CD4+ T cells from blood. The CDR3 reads CASRDLTSGPETQYF. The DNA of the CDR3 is TGTGCCAGCAGAGACCTAACTTCAGGTCCAGAGACCCAGTACTTC.